A single sample is the source of the 8 T cell receptor beta chains below, sequenced in a study of shared clonotypes between healthy human individuals. The table came from immunoSEQ multiplex PCR; TCRdb's copy has only in-frame clones and leaves some out. The table shows a few million clones, with 93% occurring only once. Source material: naive CD4+ T cells from PBMCs. As to subset: CD45RA+ positively selected. The receptors stem from a man aged 18 to 29 in good health. Some clones in this sample may be carry-over from other donors' samples.

The chain couples TRBV5-5 to TRBJ2-1, with unresolved D. The CDR3 totals 13 residues. Germline assignment: CDR1 SGHKS and CDR2 YYEKEE (reference sequence). V dropped 2 bases and J dropped 0 bases, with 3 bases sitting between them. DNA for the CDR3: TGTGCCAGCAGCTTTCGCTCCTACAATGAGCAGTTCTTC. The encoded protein is CASSFRSYNEQFF.

The genes are TRBV4-1 and TRBJ2-3; D call uncertain. This CDR3 region has 12 residues. Germline CDR1 reads MGHRA; CDR2 reads YSYEKL. V shed 2 bases and J shed 6 bases, with 6 bases lying between them. As DNA, the CDR3 is TGCGCCAGCAGCCAACCCGTGGATACGCAGTATTTT. Its translation is CASSQPVDTQYF.

Details on this clone: The same CDR3 arises from other DNA sequences in this sample as well. This chain links TRBV6-1 with TRBJ1-5; D remains unclear. The ends were cut back, 3 bases at V and 0 bases at J, with 3 bases in the middle. Per germline, CDR1 MNHNS and CDR2 SASEGT. The CDR3 extends over 13 amino acids. CDR3 sequence: CASSDNSNQPQHF. Written as DNA, the CDR3 is TGTGCCAGCAGTGACAATAGCAATCAGCCCCAGCATTTT.

The CDR3 DNA is TGCGCCAGCAGCTTGGGGGCGATTGGGTCTGAAGCTTTCTTT. It codes for CASSLGAIGSEAFF. The gene calls are TRBV5-1 and TRBJ1-1; D not resolved. The CDR3 extends over 14 amino acids. V lost 0 bases, J lost 6 bases, and 12 bases lay in between. CDR1 is SGHRS and CDR2 is YFSETQ in the germline V gene.

The chain carries TRBV7-9 and TRBJ1-2; 7 bases fit TRBD1. CDR3 size: 14 residues. The V gene's germline CDR1 is SEHNR and CDR2 FQNEAQ (reference sequence). Trimming took 5 bases from V and 8 from J; bases not matched to a gene: 11. The CDR3 region has the DNA TGTGCCAGCAGCCCAGAGGAACAGGGGCGAGGCTACACCTTC. Translated: CASSPEEQGRGYTF. Complete variable domain (other parts from reference TRBV7-9 and TRBJ1-2): DTGVSQNPRHKITKRGQNVTFRCDPISEHNRLYWYRQTLGQGPEFLTYFQNEAQLEKSRLLSDRFSAERPKGSFSTLEIQRTEQGDSAMYLCASSPEEQGRGYTFGSGTRLTVV.

This chain's CDR3 is CASSPVGGEAYGYTF. CDR3 DNA sequence: TGTGCCAGCTCACCAGTTGGAGGGGAGGCCTATGGCTACACCTTC. The V call is TRBV18, the J call TRBJ1-2, with TRBD1 as a possible D gene (5 bases). The germline V gene encodes CDR1 KGHSH and CDR2 LQKENI. Trimming took off 2 bases at V and 4 bases at J, with 14 bases between the two ends. This CDR3 is built from 15 residues. Looking up the rest from reference TRBV18 and TRBJ1-2 gives the full variable domain: NAGVMQNPRHLVRRRGQEARLRCSPMKGHSHVYWYRQLPEEGLKFMVYLQKENIIDESGMPKERFSAEFPKEGPSILRIQQVVRGDSAAYFCASSPVGGEAYGYTFGSGTRLTVV.

This clone was seen a single time. The chain employs TRBV4-3 and TRBJ1-6, with TRBD1 identical over 7 bases. The CDR3 extends over 18 amino acids. After removal of 1 base from V and 0 bases from J, the junction contained 6 bases not matched to a gene. Germline V gives CDR1 LGHNA, CDR2 YSLEER. The CDR3 reads CASSQARQGSSYNSPLHF. In DNA, the CDR3 is TGCGCCAGCAGCCAAGCCCGACAGGGCAGCTCCTATAATTCACCCCTCCACTTT.

On this clone: The identical CDR3 is also encoded by other nucleotide sequences in the sample. This chain connects TRBV2 to TRBJ1-2; TRBD1 aligns across 9 bases. CDR3 length: 13 residues. With V trimmed by 6 bases and J by 2 bases, 1 base remained unmatched. From germline, CDR1 is SNHLY and CDR2 FYNNEI. CDR3 sequence: CASSGTGNYGYTF. The CDR3 DNA is TGTGCCAGCAGCGGGACAGGGAACTATGGCTACACCTTC.